These 24 T cell receptor beta chains came from one sample sequenced in a study of blood T cell repertoires in COVID-19. Profiled with immunoSEQ multiplex PCR; TCRdb holds only in-frame clones, not every one. The sample lists about 260,000 clones; approximately 90% were seen once. The sequenced material came from PBMCs or T cells enriched from blood (not recorded which). These receptors all come from a middle-aged man who had been exposed to COVID-19.

The rearrangement links TRBV19 to TRBJ2-1, with 12 bases aligning to TRBD2. Germline V gives CDR1 LNHDA, CDR2 SQIVND (reference sequence). The CDR3 sequence is 13 residues long. The junction had 9 bases not matched to a gene; V was cut back by 7 bases and J by 14 bases. The CDR3 coding sequence is TGTGCCAGTAAGCATCGGACTAGCGGGATGGAGTTCTTC. Its protein is CASKHRTSGMEFF. The full variable domain, with the rest looked up from reference TRBV19 and TRBJ2-1, is DGGITQSPKYLFRKEGQNVTLSCEQNLNHDAMYWYRQDPGQGLRLIYYSQIVNDFQKGDIAEGYSVSREKKESFPLTVTSAQKNPTAFYLCASKHRTSGMEFFGPGTRLTVL.

The V call is TRBV7-8, the J call TRBJ1-5; D remains unclear. The CDR3 length is 13 residues. The ends were cut back, 2 bases at V and 6 bases at J, with 8 bases in the middle. From germline, CDR1 is SGHVS and CDR2 FQNEAQ. The CDR3 loop is CASSLLSGQPQHF. For the CDR3, the DNA is TGTGCCAGCAGCTTATTGTCGGGTCAGCCCCAGCATTTT. Full variable domain (outside the CDR3, taken from reference TRBV7-8 and TRBJ1-5): GAGVSQSPRYKVAKRGQDVALRCDPISGHVSLFWYQQALGQGPEFLTYFQNEAQLDKSGLPSDRFFAERPEGSVSTLKIQRTQQEDSAVYLCASSLLSGQPQHFGDGTRLSIL.

This chain joins TRBV20-1 and TRBJ2-2; no clear D. This CDR3 contains 11 residues. The V gene's germline CDR1 is DFQATT and CDR2 SNEGSKA (reference sequence). The germline V and J ends were trimmed by 6 bases and 8 bases, with 10 bases remaining between them. The CDR3: CSAEELGELFF. CDR3 nucleotide sequence: TGCAGTGCCGAAGAGCTTGGGGAGCTGTTTTTT.

This chain uses TRBV18 with TRBJ1-3; the D gene is possibly TRBD1 (5 bases). The germline V gene has CDR1 KGHSH and CDR2 LQKENI. The CDR3 loop spans 16 amino acids. Trimming took 3 bases from V and 0 from J, leaving 12 bases between them. The CDR3 spells CASSPQGYHSGNTIYF. In nucleotides, the CDR3 is TGTGCCAGCTCACCGCAGGGCTATCACTCTGGAAACACCATATATTTT.

This clone was counted once. The chain carries TRBV5-4 and TRBJ1-2; 7 bases agree with TRBD1. Looked up from germline, CDR1 is SGHNT and CDR2 is YYREEE (reference sequence). V lost 0 bases and J lost 1; bases outside the gene matches: 3. The CDR3 is 15 residues long. CDR3 nucleotides: TGTGCCAGCAGCTTGGCCGGGACAGATAACTATGGCTACACCTTC. It yields the protein CASSLAGTDNYGYTF.

The V and J genes are TRBV11-3 and TRBJ1-3; possibly TRBD1 for D (6 bases). In germline, CDR1 is SGHNT, CDR2 YENEEA. Trimming removed 1 base at V and 0 bases at J, with 13 bases between. The CDR3 is 17 residues long. CDR3 sequence: CASSLAQGPISGNTIYF. CDR3 DNA sequence: TGTGCCAGCAGCTTAGCACAGGGACCCATCTCTGGAAACACCATATATTTT.

The rearrangement uses TRBV6-1 and TRBJ1-5; D is unclear. Trimming cost V 2 bases and J 1 base, with 9 bases left between them. Germline loops: CDR1 MNHNS, CDR2 SASEGT. This CDR3 has 15 amino acids. The DNA for the CDR3 is TGTGCCAGCAGTGAACGCGGGGTAAGCAATCAGCCCCAGCATTTT. As protein: CASSERGVSNQPQHF.

The chain employs TRBV5-6 and TRBJ1-2, with D perhaps matching TRBD1 (6 bases). This CDR3 region has 13 residues. Germline V CDR1 and CDR2: SGHDT, YYEEEE. The V end was cut by 3 bases, the J end by 7 bases, with 13 bases between. The chain's CDR3 is CASSSNRVLGYTF. CDR3 coding DNA: TGTGCCAGCAGCTCCAACAGGGTTCTTGGCTACACCTTC.

V gene TRBV11-3 combines with J gene TRBJ1-1; a weak D match, TRBD1 (6 bases). V shed 0 bases and J shed 2 bases, with 10 bases lying between them. This CDR3 spans 15 amino acids. Germline V gives CDR1 SGHNT, CDR2 YENEEA. DNA for the CDR3: TGTGCCAGCAGCTTAGACGCAGGGGACAACACTGAAGCTTTCTTT. Its protein product is CASSLDAGDNTEAFF.

This sequence joins TRBV6-1 and TRBJ2-3; 9 bases fit TRBD1. The V gene's germline CDR1 is MNHNS and CDR2 SASEGT. CDR3 length: 15 amino acids. J gave up 5 bases and V 0 bases, and 3 bases lay outside the gene matches. CDR3 protein: CASSEALGQGDTQYF. Here the CDR3 DNA reads TGTGCCAGCAGTGAAGCGCTGGGACAGGGAGATACGCAGTATTTT.

The V gene is TRBV29-1, the J gene TRBJ1-1; TRBD1 matches 8 bases. Germline trimming cut 4 bases from V and 5 bases from J; bases unmatched to any gene: 3. The CDR3 has 12 residues. Germline CDR1 SQVTM, CDR2 ANQGSEA. The CDR3 bases are TGCAGCGTTGGACAGGGGAGTACTGAAGCTTTCTTT. It specifies CSVGQGSTEAFF.

This clone appeared a single time. This chain links TRBV5-1 with TRBJ1-5; D possibly corresponds to TRBD1 (6 bases). Germline CDR1 is SGHRS and CDR2 is YFSETQ. V was trimmed by 4 bases and J by 9 bases, leaving 17 bases between them. This CDR3 is built from 14 residues. The CDR3 here is CASSVKQGRGPQHF. CDR3 coding DNA: TGCGCCAGCAGCGTTAAACAGGGCAGGGGGCCCCAGCATTTT.

J is TRBJ1-4 and V is TRBV7-4; tentatively, D is TRBD1 (6 bases). The V and J ends lost 5 bases and 3 bases respectively, with 31 bases between them. This CDR3 is 21 amino acids long. Germline values: CDR1 SGHVT, CDR2 SQSDAQ. CDR3 in amino acids: CASSPREGTPLSSLPNEKLFF. The CDR3 DNA follows: TGTGCCAGCAGCCCGCGCGAGGGGACACCTCTTTCATCGTTGCCTAATGAAAAACTGTTTTTT. The full variable domain, with the rest looked up from reference TRBV7-4 and TRBJ1-4, is GAGVSQSPRYKVAKRGRDVALRCDSISGHVTLYWYRQTLGQGSEVLTYSQSDAQRDKSGRPSGRFSAERPERSVSTLKIQRTEQGDSAVYLCASSPREGTPLSSLPNEKLFFGSGTQLSVL.

This sequence joins TRBV18 and TRBJ1-1, with D unresolved. Per germline, CDR1 KGHSH and CDR2 LQKENI. Trimming removed 4 bases at V and 8 bases at J, with 14 bases between. The CDR3 is 13 amino acids. CDR3 protein: CASSLIERTEAFF. Here the CDR3 DNA reads TGTGCCAGCTCACTAATCGAGAGAACCGAAGCTTTCTTT.

The genes are TRBV6-1 and TRBJ2-2; a weak D match, TRBD2 (5 bases). This CDR3 region has 15 residues. V gave up 2 bases and J gave up 6 bases, with 13 bases separating them. Germline CDR1 MNHNS, CDR2 SASEGT. CDR3 coding DNA: TGTGCCAGCAGTGAATGGACTTCCCTTCCCGGGGAGCTGTTTTTT. Amino acid sequence: CASSEWTSLPGELFF.

The gene calls are TRBV6-1 and TRBJ1-2; D is unclear. Trimming pared 1 base from V and 1 base from J, leaving 10 bases between. Per the germline V gene, CDR1 is MNHNS and CDR2 is SASEGT. The CDR3 runs 15 residues. The CDR3 sequence: CASSEGRTFNYGYTF. CDR3 bases: TGTGCCAGCAGTGAAGGCAGGACTTTTAACTATGGCTACACCTTC.

The gene calls are TRBV19 and TRBJ1-4; TRBD1 matches 7 bases. Germline CDR1 LNHDA, CDR2 SQIVND (reference sequence). The trim removed 5 bases at V and 6 bases at J, leaving 6 bases unmatched. The CDR3 loop spans 14 amino acids. The CDR3: CASSRDSVYEKLFF. DNA for the CDR3: TGTGCCAGTAGTCGGGACAGCGTGTATGAAAAACTGTTTTTT.

The sample holds a few counts of this clone. The chain carries TRBV10-1 and TRBJ2-1; 7 bases are a match to TRBD1. J lost 9 bases, V lost 6 bases, and 5 bases had no gene match. This CDR3 region has 12 residues. The V gene's germline CDR1 is WNHNN and CDR2 SYGVQD (reference sequence). The CDR3 loop is CASSTGAGEQFF. DNA of the CDR3: TGCGCCAGCAGCACAGGGGCTGGTGAGCAGTTCTTC.

V usage is TRBV21-1 and J usage is TRBJ1-2. TRBV21-1 is listed as a pseudogene. The CDR3 length is 17 residues. CDR3 amino acids: CASSKLPGRGGNYGYTF. CDR3 DNA sequence: TGTGCCAGCAGCAAACTCCCGGGGAGGGGAGGGAACTATGGCTACACCTTC.

Remarks on this clone: At the DNA level, this CDR3 is encoded by other sequences in the same sample as well. V and J are TRBV7-2 and TRBJ1-3, with a weak D call TRBD1 (5 bases). V dropped 3 bases and J dropped 4 bases, with 10 bases sitting between them. The germline V gene encodes CDR1 SGHTA and CDR2 FQGNSA. This CDR3 has 14 amino acids. The CDR3 nucleotides read TGTGCCAGCAGCTTGGGGGGGAGAGGAAACACCATATATTTT. Translation gives CASSLGGRGNTIYF.

The chain recombines TRBV6-5 with TRBJ2-5; possible D gene TRBD2, 6 bases. The ends were cut back, 4 bases at V and 1 base at J, with 7 bases in the middle. The CDR3 has 13 amino acids. Germline CDR1 reads MNHEY; CDR2 reads SVGAGI. The CDR3 is CASSWTTQETQYF. For the CDR3, the DNA is TGTGCCAGCAGTTGGACTACCCAAGAGACCCAGTACTTC.

V gene TRBV6-1 combines with J gene TRBJ2-1; D gene ambiguous. There are 16 residues in the CDR3. Germline-derived CDR1 and CDR2 are MNHNS and SASEGT. The V end was cut by 4 bases, the J end by 1 base, with 14 bases between. Here the CDR3 reads CASSASRFISYNEQFF. The CDR3 nucleotides are TGTGCCAGCAGTGCCTCGAGGTTTATATCCTACAATGAGCAGTTCTTC.

The chain joins TRBV5-4 to TRBJ1-6, with 7 nucleotides matching TRBD1. The germline V gene encodes CDR1 SGHNT and CDR2 YYREEE (reference sequence). This CDR3 comprises 15 residues. The J segment lost 5 bases and the V segment lost 3 bases, leaving 5 bases of the junction unmatched. CDR3 sequence: CASSSGTVDNSPLHF. DNA of the CDR3: TGTGCCAGCAGCTCAGGGACAGTTGATAATTCACCCCTCCACTTT.

The gene calls are TRBV5-4 and TRBJ2-1, with 7 positions matching TRBD1. The V segment lost 2 bases and the J segment 5 bases; nucleotides outside the gene matches: 4. Germline loops: CDR1 SGHNT, CDR2 YYREEE (reference sequence). This CDR3 has 14 amino acids. The CDR3 nucleotides read TGTGCCAGCAGCTTCGGACAGGTAGACAATGAGCAGTTCTTC. It yields the protein CASSFGQVDNEQFF.